These 21 T cell receptor beta chains were sequenced from one sample in a study of blood T cells in healthy people across ages. Primed by a sample-barcoded 5' primer and a J-beta primer mix, a second PCR proceeded for about 6 to 12 cycles. TCRdb reprocessed the 5' RACE reads via MiXCR and lists one record per CDR3 protein. The sample consists of about 290,000 distinct CDR3 sequences, roughly 26% of them appearing once. The sample taken for sequencing was blood. The receptors were sampled from a woman in her seventies in good health.

V gene TRBV2 combines with J gene TRBJ1-5; TRBD1 might be the D (5 bases). Trimming left V 1 base short and J 14 bases short, with 15 bases between. This CDR3 is built from 13 residues. Germline-derived CDR1 and CDR2 are SNHLY and FYNNEI. The DNA for the CDR3 is TGTGCCAGCAGTGAAGGAGGAGGGGCCTGGAAGCATTTT. Translating gives CASSEGGGAWKHF.

This clonotype occurred many times. J is TRBJ2-1 and V is TRBV7-9; D possibly corresponds to TRBD2 (5 bases). Trimming removed 1 base at V and 7 bases at J, with 11 bases between. CDR3 size: 14 residues. Per germline, CDR1 SEHNR and CDR2 FQNEAQ (reference sequence). The CDR3 protein is CASSLVGSRNEQFF. CDR3 bases: TGTGCCAGCAGCTTAGTGGGGAGTAGGAATGAGCAGTTCTTC.

This clonotype was counted only a few times. The junction departs from the called germline gene at one end, perhaps through a read error. The J gene is TRBJ1-4, the V gene TRBV5-1; 11 bases align to TRBD1. This CDR3 comprises 15 residues. The V gene's germline CDR1 is SGHRS and CDR2 YFSETQ. This CDR3 is CARSLEGTGGEKLFF. As DNA, the CDR3 is TGCGCCAGAAGCTTGGAAGGGACAGGGGGTGAAAAACTGTTTTTT.

This clonotype was found many times. J is TRBJ2-2 and V is TRBV24-1; no firm D call. Germline CDR1 reads KGHDR; CDR2 reads SFDVKD. The CDR3 has 15 amino acids. The V end lost 4 bases, the J end lost 0 bases, and 8 bases lay between the germline ends. The CDR3 protein is CATSDRWANTGELFF. CDR3 coding DNA: TGTGCCACCAGTGACCGGTGGGCGAACACCGGGGAGCTGTTTTTT.

In this sample, this clonotype is large. The V and J genes are TRBV7-9 and TRBJ2-5; D is ambiguous. V dropped 3 bases and J dropped 2 bases, with 10 bases sitting between them. The CDR3 loop spans 14 amino acids. CDR1 is SEHNR, CDR2 FQNEAQ, per germline (reference sequence). The CDR3: CASSFSLGQETQYF. In DNA, the CDR3 is TGTGCCAGCAGCTTCTCCCTAGGGCAAGAGACCCAGTACTTC.

This clonotype was seen many times. The chain recombines TRBV28 with TRBJ2-4; 7 bases align to TRBD1. V lost 5 bases and J lost 1; bases outside the gene matches: 5. CDR1 and CDR2 from the germline V gene are MDHEN and SYDVKM. The CDR3 has 15 amino acids. The DNA for the CDR3 is TGTGCCAGCAGTGGACAGGCTTTCGCCAAAAACATTCAGTACTTC. This translates into CASSGQAFAKNIQYF.

CDR3 nucleotide sequence: TGTGCCAGCAGCTTAGGGACAGCCGTAATGAAAAAACTGTTTTTT. Translation gives CASSLGTAVMKKLFF. The chain links TRBV11-2 to TRBJ1-4, with D perhaps matching TRBD1 (6 bases). Trimming took off 1 base at V and 9 bases at J, with 15 bases between the two ends. There are 15 residues in the CDR3. Germline V gene data show CDR1 as SGHAT and CDR2 as FQNNGV.

The sample holds one count of this clonotype. This sequence joins TRBV20-1 and TRBJ2-7; TRBD2 matches at 7 bases. The CDR3 extends over 14 amino acids. Trimming at V came to 6 bases and at J to 1 base, leaving 9 bases not matched to a gene. Germline CDR1 and CDR2: DFQATT and SNEGSKA (reference sequence). CDR3 loop: CSAPHIAGSYEQYF. CDR3 bases: TGCAGTGCCCCCCACATAGCGGGTTCCTACGAGCAGTACTTC.

The chain uses TRBV25-1 and TRBJ2-5; 11 bases align to TRBD2. The J call may not be correct, given that the DNA end is closer to TRBJ2-7. The CDR3 loop spans 15 amino acids. Germline values: CDR1 MGHDK, CDR2 SYGVNS. CDR3 sequence: CASSARLAGTYEQYF. CDR3 nucleotide sequence: TGTGCCAGCAGTGCTAGACTAGCGGGGACCTACGAGCAGTACTTC.

This clonotype has ten or more counts. The chain is built from TRBV7-2 and TRBJ2-3; weak D call: TRBD1 (6 bases). CDR1 is SGHTA, CDR2 FQGNSA, per germline. This CDR3 comprises 15 residues. Trimming took 3 bases from V and 3 from J, leaving 13 bases between them. CDR3 DNA: TGTGCCAGCAGCTTTACAGGGTTAGGGACAGATACGCAGTATTTT. It encodes CASSFTGLGTDTQYF. The entire variable domain, with the rest obtained from reference TRBV7-2 and TRBJ2-3, is as follows: GAGVSQSPSNKVTEKGKDVELRCDPISGHTALYWYRQSLGQGLEFLIYFQGNSAPDKSGLPSDRFSAERTGGSVSTLTIQRTQQEDSAVYLCASSFTGLGTDTQYFGPGTRLTVL.

This clonotype was counted only a few times. The chain carries TRBV27 and TRBJ2-3; a possible D gene is TRBD1 (5 bases). V shed 10 bases and J shed 7 bases, with 12 bases lying between them. The CDR3 spans 11 residues. Germline V gene lookup returns CDR1 MNHEY and CDR2 SMNVEV (reference sequence). In DNA, the CDR3 is TGTGCCACTCGTGACAGAAATACGCAGTATTTT. It specifies CATRDRNTQYF.

This chain connects TRBV28 to TRBJ2-7; D tentatively fits TRBD1 or TRBD2 (6 bases each). Trimming shortened V by 5 bases and J by 2 bases, and 22 bases separated the two germline ends. Germline CDR1 MDHEN, CDR2 SYDVKM. CDR3 length: 17 amino acids. DNA for the CDR3: TGTGCCAGCAGTCCCCCCCACGGGGGCAGCGGTGCCTACGAGCAGTACTTC. This sequence encodes CASSPPHGGSGAYEQYF.

This clonotype was seen ten or more times. The CDR3 DNA is TGTGCCAGCAGCTTAGATTTAAGCGGTCGGGCAGATACGCAGTATTTT. It is translated as CASSLDLSGRADTQYF. The chain joins TRBV7-2 to TRBJ2-3; possible D gene TRBD2, 5 bases. The CDR3 length is 16 residues. Trimming removed 1 base at V and 4 bases at J, with 15 bases between. The germline V gene has CDR1 SGHTA and CDR2 FQGNSA. Full variable domain (remainder filled in from reference TRBV7-2 and TRBJ2-3): GAGVSQSPSNKVTEKGKDVELRCDPISGHTALYWYRQSLGQGLEFLIYFQGNSAPDKSGLPSDRFSAERTGGSVSTLTIQRTQQEDSAVYLCASSLDLSGRADTQYFGPGTRLTVL.

The chain couples TRBV6-4 to TRBJ2-1; 13 bases map to TRBD2. Germline CDR1 reads MRHNA; CDR2 reads SNTAGT. CDR3 length: 18 residues. V lost 0 bases, J lost 4 bases, and 6 bases stayed unmatched. CDR3 sequence reads: CASSDSWTSGSGYNEQFF. CDR3 sequence (DNA): TGTGCCAGCAGTGACTCCTGGACTAGCGGGAGTGGGTACAATGAGCAGTTCTTC.

CDR3 sequence: CSADRQGSGEQYF. The CDR3 nucleotides are TGCAGCGCCGACCGACAGGGATCAGGCGAGCAGTACTTC. The chain links TRBV29-1 to TRBJ2-5; 7 positions match TRBD1. The J call is doubtful: the DNA matches TRBJ2-7 better. The germline V gene encodes CDR1 SQVTM and CDR2 ANQGSEA. The CDR3 totals 13 residues.

This clonotype was counted a few times. The junction departs from the called germline gene at one end, perhaps through a read error. The V call is TRBV6-1, the J call TRBJ2-4, with D tentatively TRBD2 (6 bases). Germline V CDR1 and CDR2: MNHNS, SASEGT. The length of the CDR3 is 19 residues. This CDR3 reads CVSSEAPGGGDLAKNIQYF. For the CDR3, the DNA is TGTGTCAGCAGTGAAGCGCCCGGTGGAGGGGACTTAGCCAAAAACATTCAGTACTTC.

This clonotype was seen a few times. The rearrangement uses TRBV20-1 and TRBJ2-3; TRBD2 might be the D (5 bases). The CDR3 runs to 15 residues. Germline loops: CDR1 DFQATT, CDR2 SNEGSKA (reference sequence). Trimming removed 2 bases at V and 2 bases at J, with 14 bases between. In DNA form, the CDR3 reads TGCAGTGCTAGATCGGGATCCACTTACACAGATACGCAGTATTTT. Translating it yields CSARSGSTYTDTQYF.

The chain joins TRBV29-1 to TRBJ2-7, with TRBD2 identical over 13 bases. This CDR3 spans 16 amino acids. Trimming took 7 bases from V and 1 from J; bases not matched to a gene: 10. Per germline, CDR1 SQVTM and CDR2 ANQGSEA. CDR3 nucleotides: TGCAGCGGCGCCGGGACTAGCGGGACTCGGTCCTACGAGCAGTACTTC. Its translation: CSGAGTSGTRSYEQYF.

This sequence joins TRBV20-1 and TRBJ1-5; TRBD1 might be the D (5 bases). V was cut by 4 bases and J by 3 bases, with 13 bases left in between. Germline V CDR1 and CDR2: DFQATT, SNEGSKA (reference sequence). The CDR3 is made up of 14 amino acids. This CDR3 is CSATRQNLNQPQHF. DNA of the CDR3: TGCAGTGCTACTAGACAGAACCTCAATCAGCCCCAGCATTTT.

Many counts were recorded for this clonotype. The rearrangement joins TRBV28 to TRBJ2-1, with D possibly matching TRBD1 (6 bases). V gave up 11 bases and J gave up 2 bases, with 13 bases separating them. CDR3 length: 13 residues. Germline V gene lookup returns CDR1 MDHEN and CDR2 SYDVKM. The CDR3 coding sequence is TGTGCCTCACAGGGCCCCCCCTACAATGAGCAGTTCTTC. This codes for CASQGPPYNEQFF. Complete variable domain (other parts from reference TRBV28 and TRBJ2-1): DVKVTQSSRYLVKRTGEKVFLECVQDMDHENMFWYRQDPGLGLRLIYFSYDVKMKEKGDIPEGYSVSREKKERFSLILESASTNQTSMYLCASQGPPYNEQFFGPGTRLTVL.

This clonotype showed up just a few times. The rearrangement joins TRBV6-5 to TRBJ1-2; weak D call: TRBD1 (5 bases). V was pared by 6 bases and J by 4 bases, with 18 bases between. CDR1 and CDR2 from the germline V gene are MNHEY and SVGAGI. The CDR3 totals 15 residues. The CDR3 DNA sequence: TGTGCCAGCAGCTATTTCTCCGGGGCTACCTATGGCTACACCTTC. This codes for CASSYFSGATYGYTF.